The next 18 T cell receptor beta chains were all read from a single sample in a study of cytomegalovirus exposure and HLA in healthy donors (dated by TCRdb to 2015 to 2018). Library preparation employed the immunoSEQ multiplex PCR assay. A mixture of 60 forward primers for TCR Vbeta segments and 13 reverse primers for TCR Jbeta segments was used in the multiplex PCR. TCRdb took over this immuneACCESS table, retaining in-frame rearrangements with V and J assigned. Such tables are incomplete; in checked studies, under half of the missing clones stem from an unresolved V gene, and the remainder is unexplained. This sample is represented by 150,000 or so clones; over 80% of them were singletons. The ten top clones hold roughly 4% of the sample. Sequencing was performed on PBMCs. These receptors came from a man aged 50-60 years in good health and CMV-seropositive.

V usage is TRBV11-2 and J usage is TRBJ2-7; a possible D gene is TRBD2 (5 bases). Trimming left V 4 bases short and J 1 base short, with 8 bases between. The CDR3 covers 13 residues. CDR1 and CDR2 from the germline V gene are SGHAT and FQNNGV. This CDR3 is CASSSGGSYEQYF. For the CDR3, the DNA is TGTGCCAGCAGCTCCGGAGGTTCCTACGAGCAGTACTTC. The full variable domain, with the rest looked up from reference TRBV11-2 and TRBJ2-7, is EAGVAQSPRYKIIEKRQSVAFWCNPISGHATLYWYQQILGQGPKLLIQFQNNGVVDDSQLPKDRFSAERLKGVDSTLKIQPAKLEDSAVYLCASSSGGSYEQYFGPGTRLTVT.

The chain is built from TRBV27 and TRBJ2-2, with D possibly being TRBD1 (5 bases). Looked up from germline, CDR1 is MNHEY and CDR2 is SMNVEV (reference sequence). Deletions cut 7 bases from V and 2 bases from J, with 11 bases between. The CDR3 sequence is 14 residues long. The CDR3 region is CASKSGFNTGELFF. The CDR3 bases are TGTGCCAGCAAGTCAGGGTTCAACACCGGGGAGCTGTTTTTT.

The chain couples TRBV5-1 to TRBJ2-1; the match to TRBD2 covers 12 bases. In germline, CDR1 is SGHRS, CDR2 YFSETQ. Losses at the gene ends were 4 bases for V and 3 bases for J; bases not matched to a gene: 5. The CDR3 is 16 residues long. The CDR3 DNA reads TGCGCCAGCAGCCGTGGACTAGCGGGGCTCTACAATGAGCAGTTCTTC. It yields the protein CASSRGLAGLYNEQFF. The variable domain in full, completed from reference TRBV5-1 and TRBJ2-1, reads KAGVTQTPRYLIKTRGQQVTLSCSPISGHRSVSWYQQTPGQGLQFLFEYFSETQRNKGNFPGRFSGRQFSNSRSEMNVSTLELGDSALYLCASSRGLAGLYNEQFFGPGTRLTVL.

The chain is built from TRBV30 and TRBJ2-3, with a tentative D call TRBD2 (5 bases). Germline CDR1 GTSNPN, CDR2 SVGIG (reference sequence). The length of the CDR3 is 13 residues. The germline V and J ends were trimmed by 5 bases and 4 bases, with 13 bases remaining between them. The CDR3 loop reads CAWDILVADTQYF. The CDR3, as DNA: TGTGCCTGGGACATACTAGTCGCAGATACGCAGTATTTT.

The chain recombines TRBV6-4 with TRBJ2-3; 7 bases line up with TRBD2. With V trimmed by 0 bases and J by 2 bases, 2 bases remained unmatched. Per the germline V gene, CDR1 is MRHNA and CDR2 is SNTAGT. The CDR3 runs to 15 residues. Here the CDR3 reads CASSDSGTNTDTQYF. The DNA for the CDR3 is TGTGCCAGCAGTGACTCCGGGACTAACACAGATACGCAGTATTTT.

The genes are TRBV6-6 and TRBJ1-5; D gene ambiguous. This CDR3 contains 16 residues. Trimming pared 6 bases from V and 2 bases from J, leaving 17 bases between. From germline, CDR1 is MNHNY and CDR2 SVGAGI (reference sequence). In DNA, the CDR3 is TGTGCCAGCAGCCCCCCGGGGATGGAAGGCAATCAGCCCCAGCATTTT. It codes for CASSPPGMEGNQPQHF.

The V call is TRBV25-1, the J call TRBJ1-1; D gene uncertain. CDR1 is MGHDK, CDR2 SYGVNS, per germline. The V end lost 4 bases, the J end lost 3 bases, and 15 bases lay between the germline ends. This CDR3 is built from 15 residues. The CDR3: CASSGNLQSDTEAFF. The CDR3 region has the DNA TGTGCCAGCAGTGGAAACCTTCAGTCTGACACTGAAGCTTTCTTT.

This clone was seen only a few times. This chain links TRBV4-1 with TRBJ2-7; 7 bases map to TRBD2. The CDR3 extends over 15 amino acids. V lost 4 bases and J lost 6; bases outside the gene matches: 12. The V gene's germline CDR1 is MGHRA and CDR2 YSYEKL. CDR3 protein: CASSPGRRLASEQYF. In DNA form, the CDR3 reads TGCGCCAGCAGCCCCGGGAGGAGGTTGGCTTCCGAGCAGTACTTC.

The V and J genes are TRBV27 and TRBJ2-3; TRBD1 matches 9 bases. Germline CDR1 is MNHEY and CDR2 is SMNVEV (reference sequence). J lost 5 bases, V lost 3 bases, and 6 bases had no gene match. The CDR3 covers 15 residues. In DNA form, the CDR3 reads TGTGCCAGCAGTTTCCCCGGGACAGGGATAGATACGCAGTATTTT. Amino acids: CASSFPGTGIDTQYF.

This clone was recorded a few times. The chain links TRBV25-1 to TRBJ1-4, with D possibly matching TRBD1 (6 bases). The CDR3 contains 15 residues. Trimming left V 0 bases short and J 7 bases short, with 12 bases between. From germline, CDR1 is MGHDK and CDR2 SYGVNS. Here the CDR3 DNA reads TGTGCCAGCAGTGAATATAGTTTCAGGGGTGAAAAACTGTTTTTT. This codes for CASSEYSFRGEKLFF. The entire variable domain, with the rest obtained from reference TRBV25-1 and TRBJ1-4, is as follows: EADIYQTPRYLVIGTGKKITLECSQTMGHDKMYWYQQDPGMELHLIHYSYGVNSTEKGDLSSESTVSRIRTEHFPLTLESARPSHTSQYLCASSEYSFRGEKLFFGSGTQLSVL.

V is TRBV7-9 and J is TRBJ2-5, with TRBD1 identical over 7 bases. The J segment lost 2 bases and the V segment lost 6 bases, leaving 6 bases of the junction unmatched. The germline V gene has CDR1 SEHNR and CDR2 FQNEAQ (reference sequence). The length of the CDR3 is 14 residues. CDR3 in amino acids: CASRRTGQQETQYF. CDR3 sequence (DNA): TGTGCCAGCAGAAGGACAGGTCAACAAGAGACCCAGTACTTC.

A word on this clone: One junction end does not reproduce the germline sequence, and a read error may be involved. The rearrangement uses TRBV7-7 and TRBJ2-1; 11 nucleotides align to TRBD2. Germline V gene sequence: CDR1 SSHAT, CDR2 FNYEAQ (reference sequence). The CDR3 extends over 15 amino acids. CDR3 in DNA: TGTGCTAGCAGCCCTCTAGCGGGAGGTCAGGGGGAGCAGTTCTTC. It yields the protein CASSPLAGGQGEQFF.

A few counts support this clone. The chain couples TRBV27 to TRBJ2-3; TRBD2 is a possible D gene (6 bases). The CDR3 consists of 16 residues. CDR1 is MNHEY, CDR2 SMNVEV, per germline (reference sequence). V dropped 2 bases and J dropped 2 bases, with 14 bases sitting between them. CDR3 residues: CASSLERLADTDTQYF. The CDR3 nucleotides are TGTGCCAGCAGTTTAGAGAGGTTAGCGGACACAGATACGCAGTATTTT.

The chain joins TRBV5-4 to TRBJ2-5, with 16 bases identical to TRBD2. This CDR3 is 15 amino acids long. Germline-derived CDR1 and CDR2 are SGHNT and YYREEE (reference sequence). The trim removed 0 bases at V and 10 bases at J, leaving 3 bases unmatched. The CDR3 DNA reads TGTGCCAGCAGCTTGGTCGGGACTAGCGGGAGGGGCCAGTACTTC. Protein: CASSLVGTSGRGQYF.

The rearrangement uses TRBV30 and TRBJ2-5; 8 nucleotides agree with TRBD1. Germline V CDR1 and CDR2: GTSNPN, SVGIG (reference sequence). After removal of 3 bases from V and 2 bases from J, the junction contained 2 bases not matched to a gene. The CDR3 extends over 13 amino acids. The CDR3 loop reads CAWRGQAQETQYF. In DNA form, the CDR3 reads TGTGCCTGGAGGGGACAGGCACAAGAGACCCAGTACTTC.

V usage is TRBV4-2 and J usage is TRBJ2-7; TRBD1 is a possible D gene (6 bases). This CDR3 spans 15 amino acids. The germline V gene has CDR1 LGHNA and CDR2 YNFKEQ. V gave up 5 bases and J gave up 0 bases, with 14 bases separating them. This CDR3 reads CASSFNRVGSYEQYF. CDR3 DNA: TGTGCCAGCAGCTTCAACAGGGTTGGCTCCTACGAGCAGTACTTC.

This chain connects TRBV21-1 to TRBJ1-2; TRBD1, the table's D call, lacks a check against the DNA. TRBV21-1 is annotated as a pseudogene. CDR3 length equals 14 residues. The CDR3 nucleotides are TGTGCCAGCAGCCAAGGTAGGGGGAACCGTGGGTTCACCTTC. It encodes CASSQGRGNRGFTF.

The chain carries TRBV5-1 and TRBJ1-2, with 7 bases matching TRBD1. Trimming removed 4 bases from V and 3 bases from J; junction bases left unmatched: 3. Germline V lookup: CDR1 SGHRS, CDR2 YFSETQ. The CDR3 length is 13 residues. The CDR3 DNA sequence: TGCGCCAGCAGCATTGACAGGGACTATGGCTACACCTTC. Translating it yields CASSIDRDYGYTF.